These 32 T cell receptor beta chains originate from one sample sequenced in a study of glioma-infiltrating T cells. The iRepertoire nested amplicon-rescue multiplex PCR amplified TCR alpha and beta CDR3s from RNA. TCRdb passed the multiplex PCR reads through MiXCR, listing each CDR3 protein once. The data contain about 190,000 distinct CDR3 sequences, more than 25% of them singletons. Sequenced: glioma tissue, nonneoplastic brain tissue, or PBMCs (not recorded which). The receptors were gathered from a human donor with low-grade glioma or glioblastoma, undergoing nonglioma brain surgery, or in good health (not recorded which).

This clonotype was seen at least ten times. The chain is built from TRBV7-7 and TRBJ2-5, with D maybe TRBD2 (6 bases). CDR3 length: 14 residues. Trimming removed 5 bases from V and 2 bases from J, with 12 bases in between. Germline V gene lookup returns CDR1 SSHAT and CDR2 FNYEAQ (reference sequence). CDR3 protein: CASSPRDWQETQYF. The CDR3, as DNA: TGTGCCAGCAGCCCCCGGGACTGGCAAGAGACCCAGTACTTC.

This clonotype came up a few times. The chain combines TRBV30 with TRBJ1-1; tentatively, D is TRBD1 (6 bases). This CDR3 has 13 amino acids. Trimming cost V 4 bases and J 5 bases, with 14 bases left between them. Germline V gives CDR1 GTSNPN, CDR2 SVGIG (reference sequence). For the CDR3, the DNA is TGTGCCTGGAACAGGGCCCTGGGGACTGAAGCTTTCTTT. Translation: CAWNRALGTEAFF.

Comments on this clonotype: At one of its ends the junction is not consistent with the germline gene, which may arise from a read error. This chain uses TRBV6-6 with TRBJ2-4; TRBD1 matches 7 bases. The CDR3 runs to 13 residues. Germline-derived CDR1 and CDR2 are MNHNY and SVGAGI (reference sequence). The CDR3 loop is CAGSLQGRNIQYF. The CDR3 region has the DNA TGTGCCGGCAGTCTACAGGGGAGAAACATTCAGTACTTC.

CDR3 protein: CSVLARRLGSEQYF. The CDR3 DNA follows: TGCAGCGTCCTTGCACGAAGGCTGGGGAGCGAGCAGTACTTC. The chain employs TRBV29-1 and TRBJ2-7; D perhaps matches TRBD2 (5 bases). Germline-derived CDR1 and CDR2 are SQVTM and ANQGSEA. There are 14 residues in the CDR3. Deletions cut 6 bases from V and 6 bases from J, with 21 bases between.

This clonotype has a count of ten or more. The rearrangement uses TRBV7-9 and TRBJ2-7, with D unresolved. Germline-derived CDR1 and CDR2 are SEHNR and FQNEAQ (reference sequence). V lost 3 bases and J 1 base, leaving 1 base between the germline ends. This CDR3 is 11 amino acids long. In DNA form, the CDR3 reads TGTGCCAGCAGCTTTTCCTACGAGCAGTACTTC. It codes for CASSFSYEQYF.

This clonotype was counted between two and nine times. CDR3 DNA sequence: TGTGCCAGCAGCTGGGGCGGGGATACGCAGTATTTT. Protein sequence: CASSWGGDTQYF. The gene calls are TRBV5-6 and TRBJ2-3; TRBD1 or TRBD2 may be the D gene (5 bases each). Per germline, CDR1 SGHDT and CDR2 YYEEEE. The CDR3 has 12 amino acids. The ends were cut back, 3 bases at V and 6 bases at J, with 8 bases in the middle. The variable domain in full, completed from reference TRBV5-6 and TRBJ2-3, reads DAGVTQSPTHLIKTRGQQVTLRCSPKSGHDTVSWYQQALGQGPQFIFQYYEEEERQRGNFPDRFSGHQFPNYSSELNVNALLLGDSALYLCASSWGGDTQYFGPGTRLTVL.

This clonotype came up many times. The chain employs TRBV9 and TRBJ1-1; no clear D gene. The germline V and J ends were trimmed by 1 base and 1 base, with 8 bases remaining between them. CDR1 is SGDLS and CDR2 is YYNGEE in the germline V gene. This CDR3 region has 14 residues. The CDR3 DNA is TGTGCCAGCAGCGTATTAGGGTCGAACACTGAAGCTTTCTTT. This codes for CASSVLGSNTEAFF.

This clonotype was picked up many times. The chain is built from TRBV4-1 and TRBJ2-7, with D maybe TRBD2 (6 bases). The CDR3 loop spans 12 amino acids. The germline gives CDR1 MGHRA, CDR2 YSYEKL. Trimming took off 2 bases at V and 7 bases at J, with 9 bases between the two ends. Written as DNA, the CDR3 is TGCGCCAGCAGCCAAAACGCGGGAGAGCAGTACTTC. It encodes CASSQNAGEQYF.

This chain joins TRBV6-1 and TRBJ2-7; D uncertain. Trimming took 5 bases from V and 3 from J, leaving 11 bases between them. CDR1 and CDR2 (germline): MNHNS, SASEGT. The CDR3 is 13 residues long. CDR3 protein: CASSYSDVYEQYF. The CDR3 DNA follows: TGTGCCAGCAGTTATTCAGACGTCTACGAGCAGTACTTC.

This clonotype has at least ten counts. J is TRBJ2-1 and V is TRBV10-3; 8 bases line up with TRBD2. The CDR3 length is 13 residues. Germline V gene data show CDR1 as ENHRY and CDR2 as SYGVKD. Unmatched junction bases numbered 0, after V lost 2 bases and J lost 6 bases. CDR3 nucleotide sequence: TGTGCCATCAGTGAGACTAGCGGCAATGAGCAGTTCTTC. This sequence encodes CAISETSGNEQFF.

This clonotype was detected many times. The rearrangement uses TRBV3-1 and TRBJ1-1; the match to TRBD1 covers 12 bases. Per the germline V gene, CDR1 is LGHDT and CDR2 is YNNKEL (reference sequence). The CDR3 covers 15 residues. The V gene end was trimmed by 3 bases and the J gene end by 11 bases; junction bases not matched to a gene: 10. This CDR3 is CASSHSGTGGRSAFF. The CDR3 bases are TGTGCCAGCAGCCATTCCGGGACAGGGGGCAGAAGCGCTTTCTTT.

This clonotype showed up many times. As DNA, the CDR3 is TGTGCCAGCAGCACCCCAGCAGGGCCCAATCAGCCCCAGCATTTT. Translated: CASSTPAGPNQPQHF. The chain has TRBV6-1 and TRBJ1-5; weak D call: TRBD1 (5 bases). CDR3 length: 15 residues. Trimming removed 6 bases from V and 3 bases from J, with 15 bases in between. The V gene's germline CDR1 is MNHNS and CDR2 SASEGT.

CDR3 coding DNA: TGTGCCACCAAAGGACTAGCGCCTCCTGGCAATGAGCAGTTCTTC. Its translation: CATKGLAPPGNEQFF. The chain couples TRBV15 to TRBJ2-1; 9 bases align to TRBD2. CDR1 is LNHNV and CDR2 is YYDKDF in the germline V gene (reference sequence). The length of the CDR3 is 15 residues. The ends lost 7 bases at V and 6 bases at J; junction bases unmatched: 10.

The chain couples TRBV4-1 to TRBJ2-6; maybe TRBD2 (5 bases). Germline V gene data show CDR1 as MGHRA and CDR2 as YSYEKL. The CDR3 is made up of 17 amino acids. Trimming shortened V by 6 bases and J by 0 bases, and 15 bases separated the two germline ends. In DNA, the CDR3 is TGCGCCAGCAGACGCCTATCCCGGGACTCTGGGGCCAACGTCCTGACTTTC. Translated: CASRRLSRDSGANVLTF.

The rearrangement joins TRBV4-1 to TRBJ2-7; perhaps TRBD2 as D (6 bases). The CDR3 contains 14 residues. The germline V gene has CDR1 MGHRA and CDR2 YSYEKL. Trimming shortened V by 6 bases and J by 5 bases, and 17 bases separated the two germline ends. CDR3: CASRIWRGVNEQYF. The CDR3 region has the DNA TGCGCCAGCAGGATTTGGAGGGGAGTCAACGAGCAGTACTTC.

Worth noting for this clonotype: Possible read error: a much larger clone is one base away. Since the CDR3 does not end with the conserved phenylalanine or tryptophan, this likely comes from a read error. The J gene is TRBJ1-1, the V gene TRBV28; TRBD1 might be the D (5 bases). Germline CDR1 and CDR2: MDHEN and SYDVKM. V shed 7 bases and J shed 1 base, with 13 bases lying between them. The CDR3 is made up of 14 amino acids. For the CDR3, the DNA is TGTGCCAGCACCCTAGGACAATGGAACACTGAAGCTTTCCTT. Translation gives CASTLGQWNTEAFL.

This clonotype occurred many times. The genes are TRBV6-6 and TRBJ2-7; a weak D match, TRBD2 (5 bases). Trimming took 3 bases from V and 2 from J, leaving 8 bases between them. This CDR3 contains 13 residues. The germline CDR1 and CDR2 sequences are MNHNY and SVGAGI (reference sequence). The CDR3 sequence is CASSYRDTYEQYF. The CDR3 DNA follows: TGTGCCAGCAGTTATCGGGATACCTACGAGCAGTACTTC.

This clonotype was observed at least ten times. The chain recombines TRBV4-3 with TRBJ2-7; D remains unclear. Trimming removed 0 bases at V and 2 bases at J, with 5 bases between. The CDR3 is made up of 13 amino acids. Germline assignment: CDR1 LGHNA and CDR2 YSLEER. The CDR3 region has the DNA TGCGCCAGCAGCCAAGAAACTACCTACGAGCAGTACTTC. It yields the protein CASSQETTYEQYF.

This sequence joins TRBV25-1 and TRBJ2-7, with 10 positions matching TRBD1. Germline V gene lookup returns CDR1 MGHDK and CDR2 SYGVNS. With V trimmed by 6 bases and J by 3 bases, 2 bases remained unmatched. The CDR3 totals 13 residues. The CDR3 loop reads CASRGDRGYEQYF. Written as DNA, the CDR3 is TGTGCCAGCAGAGGGGACAGGGGCTACGAGCAGTACTTC.

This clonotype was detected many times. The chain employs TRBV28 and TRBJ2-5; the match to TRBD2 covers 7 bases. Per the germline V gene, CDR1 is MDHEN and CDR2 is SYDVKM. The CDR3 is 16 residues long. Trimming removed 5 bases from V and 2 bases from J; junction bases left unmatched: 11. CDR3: CASSRHTGAGQETQYF. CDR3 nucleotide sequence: TGTGCCAGCAGTCGTCATACGGGAGCGGGGCAAGAGACCCAGTACTTC.

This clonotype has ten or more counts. The CDR3 DNA sequence: TGTGCCAGCAGTGTAAGGACAGGGGGCGGGACTGAAGCTTTCTTT. It is translated as CASSVRTGGGTEAFF. The gene calls are TRBV2 and TRBJ1-1; 11 bases match TRBD1. V dropped 4 bases and J dropped 5; count of bases not matched to a gene: 6. CDR3 length: 15 amino acids. Germline V lookup: CDR1 SNHLY, CDR2 FYNNEI. The whole variable domain, filled in from reference TRBV2 and TRBJ1-1, reads EPEVTQTPSHQVTQMGQEVILRCVPISNHLYFYWYRQILGQKVEFLVSFYNNEISEKSEIFDDQFSVERPDGSNFTLKIRSTKLEDSAMYFCASSVRTGGGTEAFFGQGTRLTVV.

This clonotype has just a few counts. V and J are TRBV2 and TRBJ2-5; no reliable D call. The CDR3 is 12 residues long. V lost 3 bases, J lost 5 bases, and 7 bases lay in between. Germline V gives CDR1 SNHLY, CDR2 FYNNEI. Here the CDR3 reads CASSDYGETQYF. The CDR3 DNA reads TGTGCCAGCAGTGATTACGGGGAGACCCAGTACTTC. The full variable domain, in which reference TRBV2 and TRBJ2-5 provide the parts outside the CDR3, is EPEVTQTPSHQVTQMGQEVILRCVPISNHLYFYWYRQILGQKVEFLVSFYNNEISEKSEIFDDQFSVERPDGSNFTLKIRSTKLEDSAMYFCASSDYGETQYFGPGTRLLVL.

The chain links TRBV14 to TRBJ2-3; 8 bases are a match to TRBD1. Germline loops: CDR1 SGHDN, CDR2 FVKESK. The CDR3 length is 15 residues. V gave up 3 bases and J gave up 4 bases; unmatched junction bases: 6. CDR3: CASSQLQGAADTQYF. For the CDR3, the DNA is TGTGCCAGCAGCCAGTTGCAGGGGGCCGCAGATACGCAGTATTTT. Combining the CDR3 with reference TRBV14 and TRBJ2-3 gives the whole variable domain EAGVTQFPSHSVIEKGQTVTLRCDPISGHDNLYWYRRVMGKEIKFLLHFVKESKQDESGMPNNRFLAERTGGTYSTLKVQPAELEDSGVYFCASSQLQGAADTQYFGPGTRLTVL.

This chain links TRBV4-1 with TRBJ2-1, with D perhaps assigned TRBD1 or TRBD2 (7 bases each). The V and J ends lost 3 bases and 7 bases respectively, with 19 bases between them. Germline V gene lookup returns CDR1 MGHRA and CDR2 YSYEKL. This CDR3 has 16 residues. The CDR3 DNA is TGCGCCAGCAGCCAGGGGGGGGTGGGCAGGGGGAATGAGCAGTTCTTC. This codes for CASSQGGVGRGNEQFF.

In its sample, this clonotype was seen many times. This chain's CDR3 is CASSSGPRTSTDTQYF. The CDR3 region has the DNA TGCGCCAGCAGCTCTGGGCCTCGTACTAGCACAGATACGCAGTATTTT. The chain is built from TRBV5-1 and TRBJ2-3, with D hard to call. The V and J ends lost 3 bases and 0 bases respectively, with 14 bases between them. The germline V gene has CDR1 SGHRS and CDR2 YFSETQ. This CDR3 is 16 amino acids long.

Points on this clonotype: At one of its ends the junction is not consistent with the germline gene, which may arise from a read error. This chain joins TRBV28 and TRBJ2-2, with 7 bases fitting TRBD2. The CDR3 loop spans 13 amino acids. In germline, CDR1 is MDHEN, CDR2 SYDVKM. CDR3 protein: CATRDYNNGELFF. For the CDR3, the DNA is TGTGCCACCCGGGACTACAACAACGGGGAGCTGTTTTTT.

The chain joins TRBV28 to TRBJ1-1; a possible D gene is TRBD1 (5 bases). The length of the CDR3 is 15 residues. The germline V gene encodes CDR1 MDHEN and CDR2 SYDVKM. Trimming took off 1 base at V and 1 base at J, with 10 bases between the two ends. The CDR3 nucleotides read TGTGCCAGCAGTTTATATGGGACGGGGAACACTGAAGCTTTCTTT. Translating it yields CASSLYGTGNTEAFF.

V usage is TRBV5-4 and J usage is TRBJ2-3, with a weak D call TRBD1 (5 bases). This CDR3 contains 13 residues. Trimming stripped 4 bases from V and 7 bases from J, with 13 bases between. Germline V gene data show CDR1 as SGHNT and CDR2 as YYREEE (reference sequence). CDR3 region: CASSLSGPNTQYF. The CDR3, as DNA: TGTGCCAGCAGCCTTTCAGGGCCAAATACGCAGTATTTT. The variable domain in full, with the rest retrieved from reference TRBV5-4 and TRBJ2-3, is ETGVTQSPTHLIKTRGQQVTLRCSSQSGHNTVSWYQQALGQGPQFIFQYYREEENGRGNFPPRFSGLQFPNYSSELNVNALELDDSALYLCASSLSGPNTQYFGPGTRLTVL.

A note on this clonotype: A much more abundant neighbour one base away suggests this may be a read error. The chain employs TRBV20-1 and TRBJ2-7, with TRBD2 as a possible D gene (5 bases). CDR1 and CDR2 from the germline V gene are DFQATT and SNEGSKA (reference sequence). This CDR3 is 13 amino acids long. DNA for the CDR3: TGCAGTGCTAGAGATGGAGGCCCCTACGTGCAGTACTTC. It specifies CSARDGGPYVQYF.

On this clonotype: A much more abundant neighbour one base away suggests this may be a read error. The CDR3 nucleotides are TGTGCCAGCAGTCGGGACGGGTCAGTCACAGATTCGCAGTATTTT. This sequence encodes CASSRDGSVTDSQYF. This rearrangement joins TRBV2 to TRBJ2-3; TRBD1 or TRBD2 may be the D gene (5 bases each). Germline CDR1 reads SNHLY; CDR2 reads FYNNEI. This CDR3 contains 15 residues.

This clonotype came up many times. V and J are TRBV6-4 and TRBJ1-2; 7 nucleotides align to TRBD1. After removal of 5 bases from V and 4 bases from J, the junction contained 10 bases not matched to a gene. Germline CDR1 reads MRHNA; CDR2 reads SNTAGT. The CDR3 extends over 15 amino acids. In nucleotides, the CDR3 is TGTGCCAGCAGTCTCTGGCAGGGGGAGAGCTATGGCTACACCTTC. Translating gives CASSLWQGESYGYTF.

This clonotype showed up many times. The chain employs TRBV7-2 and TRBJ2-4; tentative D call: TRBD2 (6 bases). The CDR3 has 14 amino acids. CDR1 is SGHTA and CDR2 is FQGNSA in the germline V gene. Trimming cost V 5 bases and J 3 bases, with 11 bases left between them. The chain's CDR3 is CASSPGLRKNIQYF. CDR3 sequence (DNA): TGTGCCAGCAGCCCGGGACTCCGCAAAAACATTCAGTACTTC.